The present T cell receptor (beta chain) was sequenced within a study of blood T cell repertoires in COVID-19. Living in 20 to 30 US areas, the participants were between about 18 and 90 years of age. Germline values: CDR1 MNHEY, CDR2 SMNVEV (reference sequence). V was shortened by 4 bases and J by 0 bases, with 6 bases between the two germline ends. This CDR3 is built from 13 residues. Source study methods: Reference gene primer amplification gave nucleated cell count estimates. The assay was immunoSEQ multiplex PCR, and TCRdb's table has in-frame clones only and misses some. Clonal size and the V and J genes are those of that table, whereas D and trimming came from the DNA. The sample lists roughly 160,000 clones; less than 90% were seen once.

The source of this sequence is a woman aged 50 to 65 who had recovered from COVID-19. Input material: PBMCs or T cells enriched from blood (not recorded which). The genes are TRBV27 and TRBJ2-5; D gene ambiguous. CDR3 nucleotide sequence: TGTGCCAGCAGTTCAGTGTACCAAGAGACCCAGTACTTC. Protein product: CASSSVYQETQYF.